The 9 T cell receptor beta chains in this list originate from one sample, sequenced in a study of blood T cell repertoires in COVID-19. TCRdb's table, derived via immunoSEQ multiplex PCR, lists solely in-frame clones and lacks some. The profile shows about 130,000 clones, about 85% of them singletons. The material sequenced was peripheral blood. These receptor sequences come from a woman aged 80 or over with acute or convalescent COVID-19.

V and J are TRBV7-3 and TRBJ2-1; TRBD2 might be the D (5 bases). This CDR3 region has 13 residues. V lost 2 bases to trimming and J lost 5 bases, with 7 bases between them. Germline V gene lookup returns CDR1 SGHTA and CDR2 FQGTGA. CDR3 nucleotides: TGTGCCAGCAGCTTAGGACTCAACAATGAGCAGTTCTTC. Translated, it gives CASSLGLNNEQFF. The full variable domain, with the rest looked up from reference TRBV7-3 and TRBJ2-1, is GAGVSQTPSNKVTEKGKYVELRCDPISGHTALYWYRQSLGQGPEFLIYFQGTGAADDSGLPNDRFFAVRPEGSVSTLKIQRTERGDSAVYLCASSLGLNNEQFFGPGTRLTVL.

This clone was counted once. The CDR3 loop reads CASSSPGLSSFNEQFF. Written as DNA, the CDR3 is TGTGCCAGTAGTTCTCCGGGACTTAGCTCGTTCAATGAGCAGTTCTTC. The chain recombines TRBV19 with TRBJ2-1; the D gene is possibly TRBD2 (6 bases). The ends were cut back, 5 bases at V and 6 bases at J, with 20 bases in the middle. The CDR3 runs to 16 residues. In germline, CDR1 is LNHDA, CDR2 SQIVND (reference sequence).

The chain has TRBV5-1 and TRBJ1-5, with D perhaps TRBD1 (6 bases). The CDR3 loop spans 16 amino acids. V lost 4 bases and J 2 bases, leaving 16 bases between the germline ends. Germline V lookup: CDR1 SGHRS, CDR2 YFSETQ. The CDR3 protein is CASSPGGLNRNQPQHF. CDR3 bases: TGCGCCAGCAGCCCTGGGGGCTTGAATCGCAATCAGCCCCAGCATTTT.

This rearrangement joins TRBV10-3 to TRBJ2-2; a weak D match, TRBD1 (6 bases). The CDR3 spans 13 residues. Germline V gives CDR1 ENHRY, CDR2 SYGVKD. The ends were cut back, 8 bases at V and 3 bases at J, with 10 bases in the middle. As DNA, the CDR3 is TGTGCCATCTCGCCAGGGGACACCGGGGAGCTGTTTTTT. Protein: CAISPGDTGELFF.

CDR3: CASSPRGEDTEAFF. The CDR3, as DNA: TGTGCCAGCAGCCCCAGGGGGGAGGACACTGAAGCTTTCTTT. V gene TRBV3-1 (or the pseudogene TRBV3-2) combines with J gene TRBJ1-1, with 7 bases matching TRBD1. The germline CDR1 and CDR2 sequences are LGHDT and YNNKEL (reference sequence). This CDR3 region has 14 residues. With V trimmed by 4 bases and J by 3 bases, 5 bases remained unmatched.

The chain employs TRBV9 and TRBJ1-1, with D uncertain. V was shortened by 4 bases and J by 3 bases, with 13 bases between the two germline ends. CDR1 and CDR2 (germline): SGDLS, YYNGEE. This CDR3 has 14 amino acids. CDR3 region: CASSTLVGDTEAFF. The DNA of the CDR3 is TGTGCCAGCAGCACCCTCGTCGGGGACACTGAAGCTTTCTTT.

The CDR3 here is CASGTGGLYTF. In DNA form, the CDR3 reads TGTGCCAGCGGAACAGGGGGGTTATACACCTTC. The gene calls are TRBV2 and TRBJ1-2; TRBD1 matches 8 bases. This CDR3 contains 11 residues. Losses at the gene ends were 8 bases for V and 11 bases for J; bases not matched to a gene: 7. Germline V gene sequence: CDR1 SNHLY, CDR2 FYNNEI.

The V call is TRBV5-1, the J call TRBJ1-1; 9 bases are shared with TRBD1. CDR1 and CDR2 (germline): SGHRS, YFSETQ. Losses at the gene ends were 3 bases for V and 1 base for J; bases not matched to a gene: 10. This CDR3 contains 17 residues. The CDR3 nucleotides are TGCGCCAGCAGCTCAACCACAGGGGGCGAGGGGAACACTGAAGCTTTCTTT. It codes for CASSSTTGGEGNTEAFF.

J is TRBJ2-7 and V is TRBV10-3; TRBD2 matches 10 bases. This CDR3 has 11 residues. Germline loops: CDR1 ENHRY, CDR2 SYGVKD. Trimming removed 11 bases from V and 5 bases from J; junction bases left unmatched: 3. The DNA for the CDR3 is TGTGCCGTAGGACTAGCGGACGAGCAGTACTTC. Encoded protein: CAVGLADEQYF.